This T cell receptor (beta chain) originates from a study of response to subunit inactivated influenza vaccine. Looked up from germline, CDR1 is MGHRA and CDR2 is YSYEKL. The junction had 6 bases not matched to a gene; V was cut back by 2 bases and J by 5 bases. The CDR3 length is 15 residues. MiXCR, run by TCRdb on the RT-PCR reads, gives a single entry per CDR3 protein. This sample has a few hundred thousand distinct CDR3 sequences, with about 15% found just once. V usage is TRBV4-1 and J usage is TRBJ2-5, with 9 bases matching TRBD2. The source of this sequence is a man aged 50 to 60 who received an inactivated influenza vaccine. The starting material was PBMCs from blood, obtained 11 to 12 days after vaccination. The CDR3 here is CASSQTIAGEETQYF. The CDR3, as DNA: TGCGCCAGCAGCCAAACTATAGCGGGGGAGGAGACCCAGTACTTC.